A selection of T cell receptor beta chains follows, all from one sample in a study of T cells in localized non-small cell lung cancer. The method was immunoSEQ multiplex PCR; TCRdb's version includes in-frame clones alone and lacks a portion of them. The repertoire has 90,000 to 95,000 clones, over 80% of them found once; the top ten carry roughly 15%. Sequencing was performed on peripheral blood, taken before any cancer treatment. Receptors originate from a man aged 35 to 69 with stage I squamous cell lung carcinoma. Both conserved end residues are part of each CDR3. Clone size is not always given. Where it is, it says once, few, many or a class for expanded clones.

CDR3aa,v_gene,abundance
CASSFRTGPGGEQFF,TRBV19,once
CAISESTGTTYGYTF,TRBV10-3,.
CASKFEGASTGELFF,TRBV6-4,.
CASSLRRLATSTDTQYF,TRBV7-8,.
CASRTDRLAGTDTQYF,TRBV6-6,.
CASSDRKSTDTQYF,TRBV10-2,.
CASSMAHSLGRSEKLFF,TRBV19,.
CASAAAYDQPQHF,TRBV6-1,.
CASSVGSGETQYF,TRBV5-1,.
CASSPLAGGYEQFF,TRBV18,once
CSAGHFYGYTF,TRBV29-1,.
CASSAPGWMNTEAFF,TRBV28,once
CASSSRPGQGRVTGELFF,TRBV5-1,.
CASSSGAFF,TRBV7-9,.
CASSESGITSEAFF,TRBV6-1,.
CASSGGETQYF,TRBV5-8,.